The clone carrying this T cell receptor (beta chain) was seen more than once but under ten times. Assay used: immunoSEQ multiplex PCR; TCRdb lists only in-frame clones, some missing. The data hold 25,000 to 35,000 clones, with about 83% observed a single time. This record belongs to a study of control samples from healthy donors and cancer patients. The CDR3 length is 12 residues. CDR1 is LNHNV, CDR2 YYDKDF, per germline (reference sequence). Trimming pared 11 bases from V and 3 bases from J, leaving 13 bases between. This chain uses TRBV15 with TRBJ1-1, with D perhaps matching TRBD1 (5 bases). The sequence derives from a woman between 40 and 55 years old with lung cancer. The specimen sequenced was PBMCs. For the CDR3, the DNA is TGTGCCTCTAAGGCGGGGGACACTGAAGCTTTCTTT. It codes for CASKAGDTEAFF. The entire variable domain, with the rest obtained from reference TRBV15 and TRBJ1-1, is as follows: DAMVIQNPRYQVTQFGKPVTLSCSQTLNHNVMYWYQQKSSQAPKLLFHYYDKDFNNEADTPDNFQSRRPNTSFCFLDIRSPGLGDTAMYLCASKAGDTEAFFGQGTRLTVV.